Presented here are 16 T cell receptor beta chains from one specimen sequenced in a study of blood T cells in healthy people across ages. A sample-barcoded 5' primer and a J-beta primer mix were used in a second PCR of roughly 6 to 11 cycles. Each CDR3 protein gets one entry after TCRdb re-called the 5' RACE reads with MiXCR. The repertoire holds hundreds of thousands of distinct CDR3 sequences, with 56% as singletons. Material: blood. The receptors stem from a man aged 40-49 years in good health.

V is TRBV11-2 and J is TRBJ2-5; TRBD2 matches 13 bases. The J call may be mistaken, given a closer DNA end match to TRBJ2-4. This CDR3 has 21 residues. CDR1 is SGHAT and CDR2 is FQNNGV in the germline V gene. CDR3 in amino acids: CASSLGFWAARLAGGRNIQYF. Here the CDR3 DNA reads TGTGCCAGCAGCTTAGGGTTTTGGGCAGCCCGACTAGCGGGAGGTAGGAACATTCAGTACTTC.

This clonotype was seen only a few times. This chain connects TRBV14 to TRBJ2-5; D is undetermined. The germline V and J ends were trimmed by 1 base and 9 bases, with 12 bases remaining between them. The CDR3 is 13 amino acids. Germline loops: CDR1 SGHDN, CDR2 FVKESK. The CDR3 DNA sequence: TGTGCCAGCAGCCAAGGGGTCCTTGCGGCCCAGTACTTC. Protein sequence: CASSQGVLAAQYF.

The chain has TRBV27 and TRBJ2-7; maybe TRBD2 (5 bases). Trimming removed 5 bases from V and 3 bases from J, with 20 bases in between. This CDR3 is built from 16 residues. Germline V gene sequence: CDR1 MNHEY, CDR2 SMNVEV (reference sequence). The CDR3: CASSRSLSGTFYEQYF. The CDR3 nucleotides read TGTGCCAGCAGTCGATCCCTAAGCGGAACCTTCTACGAGCAGTACTTC.

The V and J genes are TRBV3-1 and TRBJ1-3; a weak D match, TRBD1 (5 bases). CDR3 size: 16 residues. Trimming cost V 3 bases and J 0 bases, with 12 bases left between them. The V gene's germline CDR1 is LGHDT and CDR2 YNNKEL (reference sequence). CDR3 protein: CASSQYRTRSGNTIYF. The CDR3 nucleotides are TGTGCCAGCAGCCAGTACAGGACCCGCTCTGGAAACACCATATATTTT.

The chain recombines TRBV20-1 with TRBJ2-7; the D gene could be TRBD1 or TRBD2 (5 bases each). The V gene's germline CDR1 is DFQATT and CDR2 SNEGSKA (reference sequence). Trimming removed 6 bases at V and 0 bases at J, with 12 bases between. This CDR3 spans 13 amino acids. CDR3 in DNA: TGCAGTGCCGCCGGGACGAACTCCTACGAGCAGTACTTC. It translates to CSAAGTNSYEQYF.

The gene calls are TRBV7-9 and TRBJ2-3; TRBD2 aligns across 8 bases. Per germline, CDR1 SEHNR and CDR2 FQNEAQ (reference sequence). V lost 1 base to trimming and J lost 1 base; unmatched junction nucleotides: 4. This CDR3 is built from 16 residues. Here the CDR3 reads CASSLGGSGGTDTQYF. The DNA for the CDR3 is TGTGCCAGCAGCTTAGGTGGTAGCGGGGGCACAGATACGCAGTATTTT.

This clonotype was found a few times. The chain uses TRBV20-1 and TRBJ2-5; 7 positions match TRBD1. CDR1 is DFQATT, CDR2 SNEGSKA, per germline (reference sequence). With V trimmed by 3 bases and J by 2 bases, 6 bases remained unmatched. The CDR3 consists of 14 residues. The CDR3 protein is CSARIPGQQETQYF. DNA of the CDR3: TGCAGTGCTAGGATTCCGGGACAGCAAGAGACCCAGTACTTC.

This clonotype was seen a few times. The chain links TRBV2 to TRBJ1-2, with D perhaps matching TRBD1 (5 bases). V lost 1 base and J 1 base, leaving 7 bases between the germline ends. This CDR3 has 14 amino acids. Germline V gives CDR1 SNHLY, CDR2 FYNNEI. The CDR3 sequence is CASSEDRSNYGYTF. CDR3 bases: TGTGCCAGCAGTGAAGACAGGAGTAACTATGGCTACACCTTC.

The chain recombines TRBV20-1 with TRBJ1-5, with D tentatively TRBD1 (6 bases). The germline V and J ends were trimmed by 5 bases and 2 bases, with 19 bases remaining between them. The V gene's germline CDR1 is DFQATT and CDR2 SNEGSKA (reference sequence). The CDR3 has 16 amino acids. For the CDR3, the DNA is TGCAGTGCTCAAAAAGGGGGGGAGCTAGGCAATCAGCCCCAGCATTTT. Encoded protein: CSAQKGGELGNQPQHF.

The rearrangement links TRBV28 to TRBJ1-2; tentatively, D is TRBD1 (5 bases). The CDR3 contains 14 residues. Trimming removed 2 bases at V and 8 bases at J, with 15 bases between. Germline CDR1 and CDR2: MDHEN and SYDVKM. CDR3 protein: CASSLQPGINGYTF. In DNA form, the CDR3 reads TGTGCCAGCAGTTTACAACCAGGGATCAACGGCTACACCTTC.

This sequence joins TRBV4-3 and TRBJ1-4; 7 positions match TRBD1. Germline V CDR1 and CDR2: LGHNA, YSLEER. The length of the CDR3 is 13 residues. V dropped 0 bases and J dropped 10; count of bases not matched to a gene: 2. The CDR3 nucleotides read TGCGCCAGCAGCCAAGAGGGGGACAGAAAACTGTTTTTT. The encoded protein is CASSQEGDRKLFF.

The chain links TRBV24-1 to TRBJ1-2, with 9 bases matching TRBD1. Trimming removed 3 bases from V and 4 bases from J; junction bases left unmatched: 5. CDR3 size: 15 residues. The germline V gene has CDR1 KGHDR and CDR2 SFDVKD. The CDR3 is CATSDAGQGVYGYTF. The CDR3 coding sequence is TGTGCCACCAGTGATGCGGGACAGGGTGTCTATGGCTACACCTTC.

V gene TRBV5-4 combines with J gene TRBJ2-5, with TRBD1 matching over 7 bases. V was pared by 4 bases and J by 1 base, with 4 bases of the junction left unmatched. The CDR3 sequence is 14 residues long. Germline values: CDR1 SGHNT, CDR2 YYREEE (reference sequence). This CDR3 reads CASSQQGTQETQYF. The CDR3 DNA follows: TGTGCCAGCAGCCAACAGGGGACCCAAGAGACCCAGTACTTC.

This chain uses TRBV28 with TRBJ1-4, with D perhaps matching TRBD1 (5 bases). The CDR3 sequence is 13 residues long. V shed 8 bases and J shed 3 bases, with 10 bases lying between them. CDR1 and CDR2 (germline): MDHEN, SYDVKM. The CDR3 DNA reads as TGTGCCAGCCGAGGGGCGTCTAATGAAAAACTGTTTTTT. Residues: CASRGASNEKLFF.

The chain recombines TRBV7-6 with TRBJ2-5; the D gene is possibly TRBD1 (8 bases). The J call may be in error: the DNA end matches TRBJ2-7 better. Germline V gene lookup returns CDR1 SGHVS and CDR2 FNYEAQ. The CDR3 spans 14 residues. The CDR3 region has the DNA TGTGCCAGCAGCTCGACAGGGGAGGGCTACGAGCAGTACTTC. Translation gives CASSSTGEGYEQYF.

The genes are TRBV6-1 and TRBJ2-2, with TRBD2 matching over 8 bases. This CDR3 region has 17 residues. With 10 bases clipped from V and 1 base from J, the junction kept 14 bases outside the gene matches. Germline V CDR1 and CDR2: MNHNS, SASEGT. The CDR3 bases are TGTGCCACCAAGGGACGGGGAGCGGGGGAGAACACCGGGGAGCTGTTTTTT. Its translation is CATKGRGAGENTGELFF.